The 16 T cell receptor beta chains presented below share a single source sample, sequenced in a study of blood T cells in healthy people across ages. The use of a sample-barcoded 5' primer and a J-beta primer mix characterized a second PCR of about 7 to 12 cycles. TCRdb analysed the 5' RACE reads with MiXCR anew, one entry per CDR3 protein. The sample lists 1.5 million to 2 million distinct CDR3 sequences, 28% seen once, with roughly 8% in the top ten. Sequences were obtained from blood. These receptors originate from a young woman in good health.

This clonotype was detected a few times. The V call is TRBV11-2, the J call TRBJ2-4, with D possibly being TRBD1 (6 bases). Germline loops: CDR1 SGHAT, CDR2 FQNNGV. Trimming pared 5 bases from V and 2 bases from J, leaving 16 bases between. CDR3 size: 16 residues. In nucleotides, the CDR3 is TGTGCCAGCAGCCTACCAGGGGTTAGGACCAAAAACATTCAGTACTTC. Protein sequence: CASSLPGVRTKNIQYF.

The gene calls are TRBV2 and TRBJ2-7; tentative D call: TRBD1 (5 bases). The CDR3 consists of 17 residues. Trimming shortened V by 2 bases and J by 3 bases, and 20 bases separated the two germline ends. Germline assignment: CDR1 SNHLY and CDR2 FYNNEI. This CDR3 is CASSERMKGRVFYEQYF. Written as DNA, the CDR3 is TGTGCCAGCAGTGAACGGATGAAGGGCAGGGTATTCTACGAGCAGTACTTC.

The CDR3 sequence: CASSSVGAGGGNEQFF. For the CDR3, the DNA is TGTGCCAGCAGCTCTGTAGGAGCGGGAGGGGGCAATGAGCAGTTCTTC. The chain uses TRBV5-6 and TRBJ2-1; 10 bases are shared with TRBD2. The germline CDR1 and CDR2 sequences are SGHDT and YYEEEE. The V segment lost 3 bases and the J segment 6 bases; nucleotides outside the gene matches: 9. This CDR3 contains 16 residues.

The rearrangement links TRBV4-3 to TRBJ2-1, with TRBD2 matching over 10 bases. The CDR3 runs to 15 residues. J gave up 9 bases and V 4 bases, and 9 bases lay outside the gene matches. CDR1 LGHNA and CDR2 YSLEER come from the germline V gene. CDR3 in DNA: TGCGCCAGCAGCCGAGAAGCGGGAGGGCCGGGTGAGCAGTTCTTC. Translating gives CASSREAGGPGEQFF.

This clonotype was detected a few times. The chain couples TRBV20-1 to TRBJ2-6, with TRBD1 as a possible D gene (6 bases). The CDR3 extends over 15 amino acids. Germline V CDR1 and CDR2: DFQATT, SNEGSKA (reference sequence). Trimming took off 3 bases at V and 2 bases at J, with 11 bases between the two ends. The CDR3 DNA follows: TGCAGTGCTAGGACAGGTCGGACTGGGGCCAACGTCCTGACTTTC. Protein sequence: CSARTGRTGANVLTF.

This rearrangement joins TRBV2 to TRBJ2-3, with D unresolved. The V and J ends lost 6 bases and 2 bases respectively, with 15 bases between them. Germline lookup yields CDR1 SNHLY and CDR2 FYNNEI. This CDR3 has 15 residues. The chain's CDR3 is CASSPTSPITDTQYF. The CDR3, as DNA: TGTGCCAGCAGCCCCACCTCCCCAATCACAGATACGCAGTATTTT.

The chain combines TRBV5-1 with TRBJ2-1; TRBD1 matches 8 bases. From germline, CDR1 is SGHRS and CDR2 YFSETQ. The CDR3 contains 13 residues. The V and J ends lost 7 bases and 8 bases, in that order; junction bases with no gene match: 8. The CDR3 reads CASRLTGGDEQFF. DNA of the CDR3: TGCGCCAGCCGCCTTACAGGGGGAGATGAGCAGTTCTTC.

The J gene is TRBJ1-6, the V gene TRBV24-1; D not resolved. This CDR3 is built from 14 residues. Trimming left V 0 bases short and J 7 bases short, with 6 bases between. Germline CDR1 KGHDR, CDR2 SFDVKD. DNA for the CDR3: TGTGCCACCAGTGATTTGTCCGGAAATTCACCCCTCCACTTT. It yields the protein CATSDLSGNSPLHF.

The V call is TRBV28, the J call TRBJ2-5; tentatively, D is TRBD2 (6 bases). The CDR3 loop spans 13 amino acids. V shed 8 bases and J shed 1 base, with 11 bases lying between them. In germline, CDR1 is MDHEN, CDR2 SYDVKM. CDR3 sequence: CASVPGVQETQYF. The CDR3 coding sequence is TGTGCCAGCGTTCCGGGGGTCCAAGAGACCCAGTACTTC. Full variable domain (outside the CDR3, taken from reference TRBV28 and TRBJ2-5): DVKVTQSSRYLVKRTGEKVFLECVQDMDHENMFWYRQDPGLGLRLIYFSYDVKMKEKGDIPEGYSVSREKKERFSLILESASTNQTSMYLCASVPGVQETQYFGPGTRLLVL.

This clonotype was seen at least ten times. V usage is TRBV29-1 and J usage is TRBJ2-7, with 8 bases matching TRBD2. This CDR3 spans 16 amino acids. V shed 6 bases and J 2 bases; nucleotides not matched to a gene: 15. The germline V gene has CDR1 SQVTM and CDR2 ANQGSEA. The CDR3: CSVPGRWTSPTYEQYF. The CDR3 DNA follows: TGCAGCGTACCTGGTCGTTGGACTAGCCCAACCTACGAGCAGTACTTC.

In its sample, this clonotype was seen a few times. The rearrangement links TRBV6-5 to TRBJ1-2, with TRBD1 matching 7 bases. V gave up 5 bases and J gave up 8 bases; unmatched junction bases: 5. The germline V gene encodes CDR1 MNHEY and CDR2 SVGAGI. There are 12 residues in the CDR3. The CDR3 nucleotides read TGTGCCAGCAGTACAGGGGCGAGAGGCTACACCTTC. It translates to CASSTGARGYTF.

CDR3 loop: CASNRAGESYEQYF. CDR3 in DNA: TGTGCCAGCAATCGAGCGGGAGAGTCCTACGAGCAGTACTTC. V is TRBV7-9 and J is TRBJ2-7; 8 bases line up with TRBD2. This CDR3 contains 14 residues. Trimming at V came to 7 bases and at J to 1 base, leaving 6 bases not matched to a gene. From germline, CDR1 is SEHNR and CDR2 FQNEAQ (reference sequence).

The J gene is TRBJ2-4, the V gene TRBV6-5; D is undetermined. The end of the DNA aligns better with TRBJ2-7, so the J call may be wrong. The CDR3 is 14 amino acids. Germline CDR1 is MNHEY and CDR2 is SVGAGI. In DNA form, the CDR3 reads TGTGCCAGCAGTCGCCCGGGCCCCGATTACGAGCAGTACTTC. Protein product: CASSRPGPDYEQYF.

This clonotype has a count of ten or more. The V gene is TRBV29-1, the J gene TRBJ2-1, with TRBD2 matching over 8 bases. Germline CDR1 and CDR2: SQVTM and ANQGSEA. Trimming removed 7 bases from V and 0 bases from J; junction bases left unmatched: 2. The CDR3 extends over 13 amino acids. The CDR3 spells CSAGLVSYNEQFF. The DNA for the CDR3 is TGCAGCGCGGGACTAGTCTCCTACAATGAGCAGTTCTTC.

V and J are TRBV5-6 and TRBJ2-1; D gene unclear. This CDR3 contains 13 residues. Trimming removed 3 bases at V and 9 bases at J, with 13 bases between. Germline V gives CDR1 SGHDT, CDR2 YYEEEE. The CDR3 loop reads CASSSQPVFEQFF. The CDR3 DNA follows: TGTGCCAGCAGCTCACAACCGGTTTTTGAGCAGTTCTTC. Supplemented by reference TRBV5-6 and TRBJ2-1, the full variable domain reads DAGVTQSPTHLIKTRGQQVTLRCSPKSGHDTVSWYQQALGQGPQFIFQYYEEEERQRGNFPDRFSGHQFPNYSSELNVNALLLGDSALYLCASSSQPVFEQFFGPGTRLTVL.

The rearrangement joins TRBV12-3 or TRBV12-4 to TRBJ2-7; TRBD1 might be the D (6 bases). The CDR3 sequence is 12 residues long. Trimming cost V 6 bases and J 3 bases, with 9 bases left between them. The CDR3 region has the DNA TGTGCCAGCAGAAAGGGGGTCTACGAGCAGTACTTC. Amino acid sequence: CASRKGVYEQYF.